This TCR beta chain comes out of a study of cytomegalovirus exposure and HLA in healthy donors. The study ran its PCR with 60 Vbeta and 13 Jbeta primers. Clones were sequenced by immunoSEQ multiplex PCR, and TCRdb holds only the in-frame ones, with some missing. In the table there are about 170,000 clones, 70% to 90% of which are singletons. With 0 bases clipped from V and 4 bases from J, the junction kept 3 bases outside the gene matches. This CDR3 has 16 amino acids. Germline CDR1 SGHRS, CDR2 YFSETQ. This chain uses TRBV5-1 with TRBJ2-1; 11 nucleotides agree with TRBD2. The TCR comes from a young man in good health and CMV-seropositive. The sample consisted of PBMCs. The CDR3, as DNA: TGCGCCAGCAGCTTGGTCGGGACTAGCGGTTACAATGAGCAGTTCTTC. Residues: CASSLVGTSGYNEQFF.